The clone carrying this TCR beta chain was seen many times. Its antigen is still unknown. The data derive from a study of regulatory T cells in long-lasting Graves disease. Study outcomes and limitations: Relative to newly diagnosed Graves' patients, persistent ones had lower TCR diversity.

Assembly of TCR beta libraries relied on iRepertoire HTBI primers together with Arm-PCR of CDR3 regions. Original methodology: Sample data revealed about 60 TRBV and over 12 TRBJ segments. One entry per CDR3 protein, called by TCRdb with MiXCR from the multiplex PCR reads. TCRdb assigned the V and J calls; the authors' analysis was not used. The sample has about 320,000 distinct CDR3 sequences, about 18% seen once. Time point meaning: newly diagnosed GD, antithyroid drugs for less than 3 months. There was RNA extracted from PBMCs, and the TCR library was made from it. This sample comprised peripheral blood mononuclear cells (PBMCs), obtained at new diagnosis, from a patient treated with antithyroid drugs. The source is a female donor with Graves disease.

CDR3 sequence (DNA): TGCAGTGCTAGGGACAGGGTGAAAGGAGAAAAACTGTTTTTT. Its protein product is CSARDRVKGEKLFF. The chain uses TRBV20-1 and TRBJ1-4; TRBD1 matches 8 bases. V lost 3 bases and J lost 8; bases outside the gene matches: 8. The CDR3 runs 14 residues. The germline V gene encodes CDR1 DFQATT and CDR2 SNEGSKA (reference sequence).